A single sample gave rise to the 6 T cell receptor beta chains below, sequenced in a study of T cell responses to AZD1222 COVID-19 vaccine. The method was immunoSEQ multiplex PCR; TCRdb's version includes in-frame clones alone and lacks a portion of them. The sample lists about 100,000 clones; over 75% were seen once. Sample: peripheral blood, taken on day 0 of MenACWY control vaccination. The receptor set was obtained from an adult in good health.

J is TRBJ1-1 and V is TRBV3-1 (or the pseudogene TRBV3-2), with D uncertain. Looked up from germline, CDR1 is LGHDT and CDR2 is YNNKEL (reference sequence). This CDR3 is built from 11 residues. V lost 6 bases to trimming and J lost 11 bases, with 13 bases between them. The CDR3 sequence: CASRNGRSAFF. In DNA, the CDR3 is TGTGCCAGCAGAAATGGAAGGTCGGCTTTCTTT.

This clone was recorded once. This chain uses TRBV6-4 with TRBJ2-1, with D maybe TRBD2 (5 bases). This CDR3 comprises 15 residues. The germline gives CDR1 MRHNA, CDR2 SNTAGT. Trimming took 6 bases from V and 7 from J, leaving 19 bases between them. CDR3 protein: CASSPLAGAWNEQFF. The CDR3 DNA is TGTGCCAGCAGCCCCCTGGCGGGTGCGTGGAATGAGCAGTTCTTC.

This clone has only one observation. The gene calls are TRBV18 and TRBJ1-1; a possible D gene is TRBD1 (6 bases). Trimming shortened V by 1 base and J by 0 bases, and 12 bases separated the two germline ends. Germline V gene data show CDR1 as KGHSH and CDR2 as LQKENI. The CDR3 runs 16 residues. Here the CDR3 reads CASSPRDKALNTEAFF. The CDR3 DNA is TGTGCCAGCTCACCACGGGACAAAGCCTTGAACACTGAAGCTTTCTTT.

This clone appeared once. The V and J genes are TRBV24-1 and TRBJ2-3; D call uncertain. Looked up from germline, CDR1 is KGHDR and CDR2 is SFDVKD. CDR3 length equals 13 residues. Trimming left V 4 bases short and J 9 bases short, with 13 bases between. CDR3 protein: CATSESAITTQYF. The CDR3 DNA reads TGTGCCACCAGTGAGTCAGCGATAACAACGCAGTATTTT.

This clone was observed a handful of times. V gene TRBV5-1 combines with J gene TRBJ1-3, with TRBD1 as a possible D gene (5 bases). The CDR3 length is 16 residues. The V gene lost 0 bases and the J gene lost 4 bases, with 14 bases spanning the gap. The germline V gene encodes CDR1 SGHRS and CDR2 YFSETQ. CDR3 sequence reads: CASSLAGSGLGNTIYF. Here the CDR3 DNA reads TGCGCCAGCAGCTTGGCCGGTTCAGGGCTCGGAAACACCATATATTTT. The full variable domain, in which reference TRBV5-1 and TRBJ1-3 provide the parts outside the CDR3, is KAGVTQTPRYLIKTRGQQVTLSCSPISGHRSVSWYQQTPGQGLQFLFEYFSETQRNKGNFPGRFSGRQFSNSRSEMNVSTLELGDSALYLCASSLAGSGLGNTIYFGEGSWLTVV.

This chain uses TRBV5-1 with TRBJ1-6; D uncertain. CDR1 and CDR2 from the germline V gene are SGHRS and YFSETQ. Trimming removed 0 bases at V and 7 bases at J, with 11 bases between. The CDR3 is made up of 15 amino acids. CDR3 sequence reads: CASSLDVVGNSPLHF. In nucleotides, the CDR3 is TGCGCCAGCAGCTTGGATGTAGTGGGGAATTCACCCCTCCACTTT.